The sequence of this TCR beta chain was determined in a study of response to subunit inactivated influenza vaccine. Trimming took 0 bases from V and 1 from J; bases not matched to a gene: 10. The CDR3 extends over 19 amino acids. CDR1 is MGHRA and CDR2 is YSYEKL in the germline V gene. One entry per CDR3 protein, called by TCRdb with MiXCR from the RT-PCR reads. This table holds hundreds of thousands of distinct CDR3 sequences, about 15% found once. This clonotype was picked up a small number of times. The chain combines TRBV4-1 with TRBJ2-3, with TRBD2 matching 10 bases. The clonotype comes from a man between 50 and 59 years old who received an inactivated influenza vaccine. Sample: PBMCs from blood, taken 12 days after vaccination. CDR3 amino acids: CASSQDGARTSGRTDTQYF. The CDR3 coding sequence is TGCGCCAGCAGCCAAGATGGAGCGAGGACTAGCGGTCGCACAGATACGCAGTATTTT.